The 13 T cell receptor beta chains given below trace back to one sample, sequenced in a study of T cell responses to AZD1222 COVID-19 vaccine. Sequencing used immunoSEQ multiplex PCR; TCRdb keeps in-frame clones, though not all of them. The sample holds 15,000 to 20,000 clones; roughly 83% are singletons and the top ten take around 16%. The source material was peripheral blood, sampled 28 days after the second AZD1222 dose. The receptor set was obtained from an adult who received the AZD1222 COVID-19 vaccine.

This clone was picked up a small number of times. V and J are TRBV4-2 and TRBJ2-4, with 8 bases matching TRBD1. With V trimmed by 2 bases and J by 12 bases, 3 bases remained unmatched. The CDR3 consists of 12 residues. Germline assignment: CDR1 LGHNA and CDR2 YNFKEQ. The DNA of the CDR3 is TGTGCCAGCAGCCAACAGGACAGGGCTCAGTACTTC. Residues: CASSQQDRAQYF.

The CDR3 DNA reads TGCGCCAGCAGCTTCGGAGGGGCCTCCTACGAGCAGTACTTC. This codes for CASSFGGASYEQYF. V is TRBV5-1 and J is TRBJ2-7; a weak D match, TRBD2 (6 bases). Per germline, CDR1 SGHRS and CDR2 YFSETQ. The V and J ends lost 2 bases and 0 bases respectively, with 9 bases between them. This CDR3 has 14 amino acids.

This clone was seen a handful of times. The chain recombines TRBV12-3 or TRBV12-4 with TRBJ2-5; D is unresolved. The V end was cut by 5 bases, the J end by 0 bases, with 4 bases between. The CDR3 runs 12 residues. This CDR3 is CASSRDQETQYF. CDR3 DNA sequence: TGTGCCAGCAGTCGGGACCAAGAGACCCAGTACTTC.

The chain uses TRBV5-1 and TRBJ2-7; no definite D call. Trimming removed 6 bases from V and 0 bases from J, with 16 bases in between. Germline values: CDR1 SGHRS, CDR2 YFSETQ. This CDR3 region has 15 residues. The CDR3 here is CASMNGNRGSYEQYF. CDR3 in DNA: TGCGCCAGCATGAACGGTAATCGAGGCTCCTACGAGCAGTACTTC. Filled out from reference TRBV5-1 and TRBJ2-7, the complete variable domain reads KAGVTQTPRYLIKTRGQQVTLSCSPISGHRSVSWYQQTPGQGLQFLFEYFSETQRNKGNFPGRFSGRQFSNSRSEMNVSTLELGDSALYLCASMNGNRGSYEQYFGPGTRLTVT.

The V call is TRBV2, the J call TRBJ2-1, with a weak D call TRBD1 (6 bases). From germline, CDR1 is SNHLY and CDR2 FYNNEI. CDR3 length: 13 amino acids. Trimming stripped 6 bases from V and 6 bases from J, with 12 bases between. The CDR3 coding sequence is TGTGCCAGCAGACGGACAGTGAGCAATGAGCAGTTCTTC. Protein product: CASRRTVSNEQFF.

The rearrangement links TRBV9 to TRBJ2-5, with D perhaps matching TRBD1 or TRBD2 (6 bases each). The CDR3 sequence is 16 residues long. The germline gives CDR1 SGDLS, CDR2 YYNGEE. The V and J ends lost 0 bases and 2 bases respectively, with 14 bases between them. CDR3 in amino acids: CASSVDGGSVQETQYF. The CDR3, as DNA: TGTGCCAGCAGCGTAGACGGGGGCTCCGTTCAAGAGACCCAGTACTTC. Combining the CDR3 with reference TRBV9 and TRBJ2-5 gives the whole variable domain DSGVTQTPKHLITATGQRVTLRCSPRSGDLSVYWYQQSLDQGLQFLIQYYNGEERAKGNILERFSAQQFPDLHSELNLSSLELGDSALYFCASSVDGGSVQETQYFGPGTRLLVL.

The rearrangement joins TRBV11-2 to TRBJ1-5; D possibly corresponds to TRBD1 (6 bases). Trimming took 5 bases from V and 4 from J, leaving 9 bases between them. The V gene's germline CDR1 is SGHAT and CDR2 FQNNGV. This CDR3 is 13 amino acids long. The CDR3 here is CASSVQGNQPQHF. In DNA form, the CDR3 reads TGTGCCAGCAGCGTACAGGGAAATCAGCCCCAGCATTTT.

This clone has just a few counts. The rearrangement joins TRBV5-1 to TRBJ2-5; TRBD2 matches 7 bases. After removal of 1 base from V and 5 bases from J, the junction contained 8 bases not matched to a gene. This CDR3 comprises 15 residues. Germline CDR1 and CDR2: SGHRS and YFSETQ. The CDR3 region has the DNA TGCGCCAGCAGCTTGTCGGCTAGCGGCCCTGAGACCCAGTACTTC. Its protein is CASSLSASGPETQYF.

The CDR3 nucleotides read TGTGCCAGTAGTGATATCGGACAGGGGTACGGCTATGGCTACACCTTC. Protein sequence: CASSDIGQGYGYGYTF. The chain has TRBV19 and TRBJ1-2, with 9 positions matching TRBD1. CDR3 length equals 16 residues. Trimming took 5 bases from V and 4 from J; bases not matched to a gene: 11. Germline lookup yields CDR1 LNHDA and CDR2 SQIVND (reference sequence).

The V and J genes are TRBV9 and TRBJ2-2; D possibly corresponds to TRBD1 (5 bases). The CDR3 sequence is 15 residues long. Between the trimmed V and J ends, which lost 1 base and 4 bases, there was a span of 11 bases. CDR1 and CDR2 from the germline V gene are SGDLS and YYNGEE. CDR3 loop: CASSVRQGPTGELFF. CDR3 coding DNA: TGTGCCAGCAGCGTACGGCAGGGTCCCACCGGGGAGCTGTTTTTT. The full variable domain, in which reference TRBV9 and TRBJ2-2 provide the parts outside the CDR3, is DSGVTQTPKHLITATGQRVTLRCSPRSGDLSVYWYQQSLDQGLQFLIQYYNGEERAKGNILERFSAQQFPDLHSELNLSSLELGDSALYFCASSVRQGPTGELFFGEGSRLTVL.

This chain connects TRBV30 to TRBJ1-5, with 7 positions matching TRBD1. The CDR3 totals 14 residues. Trimming removed 6 bases from V and 8 bases from J; junction bases left unmatched: 13. Germline CDR1 is GTSNPN and CDR2 is SVGIG (reference sequence). The DNA of the CDR3 is TGTGCCTGTAAAACAGGGGCGGAGGGGGAGCCCCAGCATTTT. Protein: CACKTGAEGEPQHF. The entire variable domain, with the rest obtained from reference TRBV30 and TRBJ1-5, is as follows: SQTIHQWPATLVQPVGSPLSLECTVEGTSNPNLYWYRQAAGRGLQLLFYSVGIGQISSEVPQNLSASRPQDRQFILSSKKLLLSDSGFYLCACKTGAEGEPQHFGDGTRLSIL.

J is TRBJ1-5 and V is TRBV2; no clear D. There are 14 residues in the CDR3. From germline, CDR1 is SNHLY and CDR2 FYNNEI. V was shortened by 4 bases and J by 0 bases, with 7 bases between the two germline ends. DNA of the CDR3: TGTGCCAGCAGTGGTCTTAATAGCAATCAGCCCCAGCATTTT. Translating gives CASSGLNSNQPQHF.

This clone has a handful of counts. CDR3 coding DNA: TGCGCCAGCAGTGTAATGGGGACTCCCAAATACCATGAGCAGTTCTTC. Translated: CASSVMGTPKYHEQFF. This chain uses TRBV10-1 with TRBJ2-1; TRBD2 might be the D (6 bases). The germline V and J ends were trimmed by 4 bases and 8 bases, with 21 bases remaining between them. There are 16 residues in the CDR3. The germline V gene encodes CDR1 WNHNN and CDR2 SYGVQD (reference sequence).